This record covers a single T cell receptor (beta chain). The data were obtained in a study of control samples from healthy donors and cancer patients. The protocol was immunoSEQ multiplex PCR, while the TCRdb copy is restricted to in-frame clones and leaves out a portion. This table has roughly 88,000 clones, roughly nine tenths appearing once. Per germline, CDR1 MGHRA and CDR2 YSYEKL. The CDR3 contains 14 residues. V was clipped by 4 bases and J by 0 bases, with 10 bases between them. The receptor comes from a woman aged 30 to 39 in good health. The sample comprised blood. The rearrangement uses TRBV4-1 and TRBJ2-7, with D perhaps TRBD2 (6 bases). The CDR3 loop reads CASSPGLLSYEQYF. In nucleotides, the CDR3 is TGCGCCAGCAGCCCCGGACTACTCTCCTACGAGCAGTACTTC.